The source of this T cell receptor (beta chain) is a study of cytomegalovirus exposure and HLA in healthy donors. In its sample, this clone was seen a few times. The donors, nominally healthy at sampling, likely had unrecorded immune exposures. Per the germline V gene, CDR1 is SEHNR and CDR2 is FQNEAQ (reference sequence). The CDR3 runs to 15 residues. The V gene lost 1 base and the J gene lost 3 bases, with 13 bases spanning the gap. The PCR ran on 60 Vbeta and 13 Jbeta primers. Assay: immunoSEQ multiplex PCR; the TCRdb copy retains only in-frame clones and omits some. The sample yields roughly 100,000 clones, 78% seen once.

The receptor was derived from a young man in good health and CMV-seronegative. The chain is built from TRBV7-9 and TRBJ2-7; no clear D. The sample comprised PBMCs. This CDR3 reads CASSLDVSHGYEQYF. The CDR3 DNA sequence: TGTGCCAGCAGCTTAGATGTTAGTCACGGCTACGAGCAGTACTTC.